Presented here are 23 T cell receptor beta chains from one specimen sequenced in a study of T and B cells in COVID-19 patients. Multiplex PCR with BIOMED2 TRB-A/B primer pools amplified TRB rearrangements. TCRdb re-derived calls from the multiplex PCR reads in MiXCR, one entry per CDR3 protein. The sample includes 20,000 to 25,000 distinct CDR3 sequences, about 30% of them seen just once. TRB was amplified from about 260-540 ng of blood genomic DNA. The sequencing input was blood. These receptors were collected from a human donor who had recovered from COVID-19.

This clonotype appeared a few times. CDR3 sequence reads: CASSLVASNSGNTIYF. The CDR3 nucleotides read TGTGCCAGCAGCTTAGTCGCCTCAAACTCTGGAAACACCATATATTTT. The V and J genes are TRBV7-2 and TRBJ1-3, with unresolved D. This CDR3 is built from 16 residues. The V gene's germline CDR1 is SGHTA and CDR2 FQGNSA. V was shortened by 1 base and J by 0 bases, with 10 bases between the two germline ends.

This clonotype has a handful of counts. V is TRBV6-5 and J is TRBJ2-5; D is ambiguous. CDR1 is MNHEY and CDR2 is SVGAGI in the germline V gene. The V and J ends lost 7 bases and 2 bases respectively, with 2 bases between them. The CDR3 is made up of 10 amino acids. The CDR3 here is CASIQETQYF. The DNA for the CDR3 is TGTGCCAGCATACAAGAGACCCAGTACTTC.

This clonotype qualifies as medium-sized. The V gene is TRBV11-3, the J gene TRBJ1-4; no clear D. Germline values: CDR1 SGHNT, CDR2 YENEEA. The CDR3 is made up of 14 amino acids. Deletions cut 6 bases from V and 3 bases from J, with 11 bases between. The CDR3 sequence is CASSLDASNEKLFF. CDR3 in DNA: TGTGCCAGCAGTCTAGACGCTTCTAATGAAAAACTGTTTTTT.

This clonotype was detected a few times. Since the CDR3 does not end with the conserved phenylalanine or tryptophan, this likely comes from a read error. The DNA is left out, because the CDR3 cannot be placed on it with certainty; the CDR3 is given as TCRdb lists it. The chain joins TRBV19 to TRBJ2-7; TRBD2 is taken as the D call from the table, unchecked against the DNA. Termini included, the CDR3 measures 9 amino acids. CDR1 and CDR2 (germline): LNHDA, SQIVND (reference sequence). This chain's CDR3 is CASSIPTSG.

This chain connects TRBV11-3 to TRBJ2-5; TRBD1 or TRBD2 may be the D gene (5 bases each). Trimming left V 5 bases short and J 4 bases short, with 14 bases between. The CDR3 has 14 residues. Germline V gene data show CDR1 as SGHNT and CDR2 as YENEEA. The CDR3, as DNA: TGTGCCAGCAGCGGGGGATCGGTTCGAGAGACCCAGTACTTC. Translating gives CASSGGSVRETQYF.

At least ten counts were recorded for this clonotype. The chain links TRBV19 to TRBJ1-1; possibly TRBD1 for D (6 bases). The ends were cut back, 6 bases at V and 1 base at J, with 9 bases in the middle. Germline CDR1 is LNHDA and CDR2 is SQIVND (reference sequence). This CDR3 is built from 13 residues. The CDR3: CASRTGWNTEAFF. The CDR3 nucleotides are TGTGCCAGTAGGACAGGTTGGAACACTGAAGCTTTCTTT.

This clonotype has a count of ten or more. The V call is TRBV6-5, the J call TRBJ2-2, with no clear D. In germline, CDR1 is MNHEY, CDR2 SVGAGI. The CDR3 extends over 13 amino acids. Trimming left V 0 bases short and J 13 bases short, with 12 bases between. Here the CDR3 reads CASSYSPTEVLFF. The CDR3 DNA reads TGTGCCAGCAGTTACTCCCCTACAGAGGTGCTGTTTTTT.

This clonotype came up a few times. V and J are TRBV24-1 and TRBJ2-3; D not certain. V lost 2 bases and J 4 bases, leaving 9 bases between the germline ends. Germline lookup yields CDR1 KGHDR and CDR2 SFDVKD. The CDR3 is 14 residues long. In DNA form, the CDR3 reads TGTGCCACCAGTGATTCGGTCAGCGCAGATACGCAGTATTTT. Protein product: CATSDSVSADTQYF.

This clonotype was seen a single time. A much larger clonotype is one base distant, so this may be a read error. The CDR3 coding sequence is TGTGCCACCAGCCAAGAAAGGGGACACCAAGAGACCCAGTACTTC. It codes for CATSQERGHQETQYF. The V gene is TRBV15, the J gene TRBJ2-5; D assignment may be TRBD1 or TRBD2 (5 bases each). V was clipped by 5 bases and J by 0 bases, with 13 bases between them. Germline CDR1 LNHNV, CDR2 YYDKDF (reference sequence). The length of the CDR3 is 15 residues.

V usage is TRBV10-1 and J usage is TRBJ2-2; a weak D match, TRBD2 (5 bases). V lost 6 bases and J 0 bases, leaving 14 bases between the germline ends. This CDR3 has 16 amino acids. CDR1 and CDR2 from the germline V gene are WNHNN and SYGVQD (reference sequence). The CDR3 DNA reads as TGCGCCAGCAGCCTAGCCGGACGGCCGAACACCGGGGAGCTGTTTTTT. It specifies CASSLAGRPNTGELFF.

As regards this clonotype: An end of the junction does not agree with germline; a read error may underlie this. The chain combines TRBV12-3 or TRBV12-4 with TRBJ2-5, with D perhaps TRBD1 (5 bases). The CDR3 is 12 amino acids. The CDR3 nucleotides read TGTGTCAGCACGCAGGGTAGGGGGACCCAGTACTTC. Protein sequence: CVSTQGRGTQYF.

This clonotype was observed many times. J is TRBJ1-4 and V is TRBV6-5; possibly TRBD1 for D (6 bases). Germline CDR1 and CDR2: MNHEY and SVGAGI. The ends were cut back, 8 bases at V and 4 bases at J, with 11 bases in the middle. This CDR3 spans 13 amino acids. The CDR3 reads CASGRTVNEKLFF. As DNA, the CDR3 is TGTGCCAGCGGTCGGACAGTTAATGAAAAACTGTTTTTT.

This clonotype occurred many times. The chain combines TRBV12-3 or TRBV12-4 with TRBJ2-2; 12 bases line up with TRBD2. Trimming took 6 bases from V and 4 from J; bases not matched to a gene: 3. The CDR3 length is 15 residues. DNA of the CDR3: TGTGCCAGCAGGCCGGGACTAGCGGGCACCGGGGAGCTGTTTTTT. Amino acids: CASRPGLAGTGELFF.

The V and J genes are TRBV27 and TRBJ1-5; weak D call: TRBD1 (5 bases). Germline V gene lookup returns CDR1 MNHEY and CDR2 SMNVEV (reference sequence). The germline V and J ends were trimmed by 2 bases and 12 bases, with 14 bases remaining between them. This CDR3 has 13 amino acids. In DNA, the CDR3 is TGTGCCAGCAGTTTAGGACGGACAACAATCCAGCATTTT. It codes for CASSLGRTTIQHF.

The chain recombines TRBV19 with TRBJ1-1; weak D call: TRBD1 (6 bases). This CDR3 is built from 15 residues. Germline CDR1 is LNHDA and CDR2 is SQIVND (reference sequence). V lost 8 bases, J lost 1 base, and 17 bases lay in between. CDR3 sequence (DNA): TGTGCCAGTTCCCGGCCCGGGACACAGAACACTGAAGCTTTCTTT. Translation gives CASSRPGTQNTEAFF.

This clonotype was recorded at least ten times. The chain is built from TRBV5-4 and TRBJ2-3; the D call may be TRBD1 or TRBD2 (6 bases each). Looked up from germline, CDR1 is SGHNT and CDR2 is YYREEE (reference sequence). The CDR3 sequence is 16 residues long. Trimming took off 4 bases at V and 0 bases at J, with 15 bases between the two ends. CDR3 nucleotides: TGTGCCAGCAGCCCTGGAGGGCAGGGGAGCACAGATACGCAGTATTTT. Encoded protein: CASSPGGQGSTDTQYF.

V is TRBV20-1 and J is TRBJ2-1; 7 bases fit TRBD1. V trimming: 0 bases; J trimming: 6 bases; junction bases outside the gene matches: 8. CDR1 and CDR2 (germline): DFQATT, SNEGSKA (reference sequence). This CDR3 is 15 amino acids long. CDR3 protein: CSARDDRVFFNEQFF. The CDR3 nucleotides are TGCAGTGCTAGAGATGACAGGGTCTTTTTCAATGAGCAGTTCTTC.

This rearrangement joins TRBV5-6 to TRBJ2-2, with 7 bases that match TRBD1. From germline, CDR1 is SGHDT and CDR2 YYEEEE. This CDR3 has 13 residues. V gave up 3 bases and J gave up 6 bases; unmatched junction bases: 2. For the CDR3, the DNA is TGTGCCAGCAGCTCTAGGGGGCCCGGGGAGCTGTTTTTT. Encoded protein: CASSSRGPGELFF.

This clonotype is medium-sized within its sample. V gene TRBV6-5 combines with J gene TRBJ2-2; D possibly corresponds to TRBD1 (6 bases). CDR3 size: 15 residues. From germline, CDR1 is MNHEY and CDR2 SVGAGI. The germline V and J ends were trimmed by 2 bases and 2 bases, with 9 bases remaining between them. The CDR3 DNA is TGTGCCAGCAGTTACGGGGGCAGTAACACCGGGGAGCTGTTTTTT. It codes for CASSYGGSNTGELFF.

This clonotype was seen more than once but under ten times. The chain carries TRBV10-3 and TRBJ1-1; the D is unclear. Germline V lookup: CDR1 ENHRY, CDR2 SYGVKD. There are 12 residues in the CDR3. V gave up 6 bases and J gave up 4 bases, with 9 bases separating them. The CDR3 bases are TGTGCCATCAGGGGGTTGGGCACTGAAGCTTTCTTT. Protein: CAIRGLGTEAFF.

The J gene is TRBJ1-2, the V gene TRBV12-3 or TRBV12-4; D unresolved. The CDR3 length is 13 residues. With 3 bases removed from V and 8 bases from J, the gap between germline ends came to 13 bases. The CDR3 sequence is CASSFRTESGYTF. The CDR3 coding sequence is TGTGCCAGCAGTTTCAGAACTGAATCGGGCTACACCTTC.

The chain combines TRBV6-2 or TRBV6-3 with TRBJ2-3; 10 bases are a match to TRBD1. V was clipped by 6 bases and J by 2 bases; unmatched bases: 5. The CDR3 length is 15 residues. Per the germline V gene, CDR1 is MNHEY and CDR2 is SVGEGT. CDR3 protein: CASSGQGDTTDTQYF. CDR3 nucleotide sequence: TGTGCCAGCAGCGGACAGGGGGACACCACAGATACGCAGTATTTT.

The V call is TRBV30, the J call TRBJ1-4, with D unclear. The CDR3 has 13 residues. The V end lost 2 bases, the J end lost 3 bases, and 7 bases lay between the germline ends. Germline CDR1 reads GTSNPN; CDR2 reads SVGIG (reference sequence). The CDR3 DNA reads as TGTGCCTGGAGTAATGGGGCTAATGAAAAACTGTTTTTT. Translating it yields CAWSNGANEKLFF.